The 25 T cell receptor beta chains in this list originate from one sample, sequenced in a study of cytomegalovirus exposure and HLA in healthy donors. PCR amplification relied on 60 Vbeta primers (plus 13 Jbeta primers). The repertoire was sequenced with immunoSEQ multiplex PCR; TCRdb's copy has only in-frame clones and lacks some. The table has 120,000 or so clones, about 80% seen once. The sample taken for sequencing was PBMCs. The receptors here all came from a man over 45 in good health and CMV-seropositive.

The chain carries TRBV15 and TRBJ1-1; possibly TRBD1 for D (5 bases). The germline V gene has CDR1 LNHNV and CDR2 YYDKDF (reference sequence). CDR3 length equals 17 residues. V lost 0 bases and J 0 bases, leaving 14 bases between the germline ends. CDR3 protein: CATSRDRGVEVNTEAFF. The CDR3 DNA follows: TGTGCCACCAGCAGAGATCGGGGGGTCGAGGTGAACACTGAAGCTTTCTTT.

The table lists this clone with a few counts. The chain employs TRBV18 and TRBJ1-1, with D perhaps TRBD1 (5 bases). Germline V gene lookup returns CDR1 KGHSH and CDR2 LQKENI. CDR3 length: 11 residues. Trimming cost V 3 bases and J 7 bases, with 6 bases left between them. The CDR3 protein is CASSPRGEAFF. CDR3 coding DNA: TGTGCCAGCTCACCTAGGGGTGAAGCTTTCTTT.

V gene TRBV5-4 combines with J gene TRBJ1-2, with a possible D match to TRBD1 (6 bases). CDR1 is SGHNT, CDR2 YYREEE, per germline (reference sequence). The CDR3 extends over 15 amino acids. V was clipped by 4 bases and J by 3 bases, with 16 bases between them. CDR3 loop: CASSPGTQKHYGYTF. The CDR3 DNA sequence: TGTGCCAGCAGCCCGGGGACACAGAAGCACTATGGCTACACCTTC.

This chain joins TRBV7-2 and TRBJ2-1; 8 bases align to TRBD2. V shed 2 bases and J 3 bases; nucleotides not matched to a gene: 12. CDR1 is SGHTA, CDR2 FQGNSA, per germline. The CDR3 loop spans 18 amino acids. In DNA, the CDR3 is TGTGCCAGCAGCTTATTGAGTCCCGGGGGGGCAATCTACAATGAGCAGTTCTTC. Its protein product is CASSLLSPGGAIYNEQFF.

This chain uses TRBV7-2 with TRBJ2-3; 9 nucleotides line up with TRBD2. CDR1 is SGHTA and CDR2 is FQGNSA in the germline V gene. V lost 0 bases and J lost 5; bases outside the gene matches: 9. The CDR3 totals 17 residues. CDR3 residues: CASSLAQKAGGRDTQYF. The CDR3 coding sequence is TGTGCCAGCAGCTTAGCTCAAAAAGCGGGGGGTCGAGATACGCAGTATTTT.

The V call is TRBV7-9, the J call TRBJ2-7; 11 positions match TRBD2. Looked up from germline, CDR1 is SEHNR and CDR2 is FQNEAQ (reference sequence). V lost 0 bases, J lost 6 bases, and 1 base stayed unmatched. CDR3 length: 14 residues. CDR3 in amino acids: CASSLALAGGEQYF. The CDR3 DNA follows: TGTGCCAGCAGCTTAGCGCTAGCGGGGGGCGAGCAGTACTTC.

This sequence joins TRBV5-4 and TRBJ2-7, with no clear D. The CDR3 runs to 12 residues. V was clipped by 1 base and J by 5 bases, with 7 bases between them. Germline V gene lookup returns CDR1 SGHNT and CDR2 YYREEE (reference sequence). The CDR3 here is CASSLPFNEQYF. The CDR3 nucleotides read TGTGCCAGCAGCTTGCCCTTTAACGAGCAGTACTTC.

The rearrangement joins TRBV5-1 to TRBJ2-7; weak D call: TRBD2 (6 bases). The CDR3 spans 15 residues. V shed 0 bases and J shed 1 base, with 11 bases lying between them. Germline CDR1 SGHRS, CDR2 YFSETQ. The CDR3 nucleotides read TGCGCCAGCAGCTTGGAGAATAGCGGATCCTACGAGCAGTACTTC. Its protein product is CASSLENSGSYEQYF.

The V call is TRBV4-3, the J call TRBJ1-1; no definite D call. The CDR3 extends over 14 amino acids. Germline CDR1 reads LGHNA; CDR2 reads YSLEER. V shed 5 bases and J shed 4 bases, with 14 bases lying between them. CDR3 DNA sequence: TGCGCCAGCAGCTTGCAGCAGGTGGGCACTGAAGCTTTCTTT. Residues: CASSLQQVGTEAFF.

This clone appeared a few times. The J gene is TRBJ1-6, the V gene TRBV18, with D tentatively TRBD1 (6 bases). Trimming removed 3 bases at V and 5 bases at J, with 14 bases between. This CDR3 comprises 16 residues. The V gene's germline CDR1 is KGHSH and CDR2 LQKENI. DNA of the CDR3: TGTGCCAGCTCACCGCAGGGGCAGAGAGATAATTCACCCCTCCACTTT. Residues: CASSPQGQRDNSPLHF.

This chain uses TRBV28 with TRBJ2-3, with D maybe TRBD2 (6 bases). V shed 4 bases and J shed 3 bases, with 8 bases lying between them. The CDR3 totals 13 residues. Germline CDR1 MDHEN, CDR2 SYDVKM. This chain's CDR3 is CASSSGLTDTQYF. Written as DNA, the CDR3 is TGTGCCAGCAGTTCGGGACTTACAGATACGCAGTATTTT.

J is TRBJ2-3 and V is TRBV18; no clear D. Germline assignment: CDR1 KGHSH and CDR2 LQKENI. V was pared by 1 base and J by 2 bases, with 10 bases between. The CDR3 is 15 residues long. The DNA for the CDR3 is TGTGCCAGCTCACCACTTTCCGGGTTCACAGATACGCAGTATTTT. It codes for CASSPLSGFTDTQYF.

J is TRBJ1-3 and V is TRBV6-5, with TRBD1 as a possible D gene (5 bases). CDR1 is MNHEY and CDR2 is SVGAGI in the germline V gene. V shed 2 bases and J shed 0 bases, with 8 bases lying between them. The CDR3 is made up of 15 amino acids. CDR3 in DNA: TGTGCCAGCAGTTACCGACAGCCCTCTGGAAACACCATATATTTT. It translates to CASSYRQPSGNTIYF.

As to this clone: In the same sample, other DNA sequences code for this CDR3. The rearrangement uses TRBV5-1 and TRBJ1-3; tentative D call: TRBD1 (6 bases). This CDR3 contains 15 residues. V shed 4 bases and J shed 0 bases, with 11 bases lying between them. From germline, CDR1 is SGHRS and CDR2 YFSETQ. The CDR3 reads CASSPRTDSGNTIYF. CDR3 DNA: TGCGCCAGCAGCCCGCGGACAGACTCTGGAAACACCATATATTTT.

The CDR3 nucleotides read TGTGCCAGCAGCTCCCCGACAGATGGCTATGGCTACACCTTC. Its translation is CASSSPTDGYGYTF. The chain combines TRBV5-4 with TRBJ1-2, with D perhaps TRBD1 (5 bases). The CDR3 length is 14 residues. Germline V gene lookup returns CDR1 SGHNT and CDR2 YYREEE (reference sequence). V lost 3 bases and J 4 bases, leaving 13 bases between the germline ends.

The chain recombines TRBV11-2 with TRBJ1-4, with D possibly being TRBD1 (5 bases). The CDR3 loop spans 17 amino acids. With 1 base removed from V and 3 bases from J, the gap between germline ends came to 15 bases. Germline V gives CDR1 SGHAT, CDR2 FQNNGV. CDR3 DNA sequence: TGTGCCAGCAGCTTAGTTGGGCAGGGAGGGGCTAATGAAAAACTGTTTTTT. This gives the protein CASSLVGQGGANEKLFF.

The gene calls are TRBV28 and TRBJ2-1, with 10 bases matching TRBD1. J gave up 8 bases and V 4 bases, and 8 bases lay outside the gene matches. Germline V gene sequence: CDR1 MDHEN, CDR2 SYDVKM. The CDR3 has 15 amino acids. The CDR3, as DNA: TGTGCCAGCAGTTCCCAATCGACAGGGGGCTATGAGCAGTTCTTC. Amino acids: CASSSQSTGGYEQFF.

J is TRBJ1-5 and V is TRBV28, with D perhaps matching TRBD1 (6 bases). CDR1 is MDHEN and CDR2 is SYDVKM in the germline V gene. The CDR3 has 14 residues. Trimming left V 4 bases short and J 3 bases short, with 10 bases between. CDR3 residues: CASSSGQFNQPQHF. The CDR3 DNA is TGTGCCAGCAGTTCCGGACAGTTCAATCAGCCCCAGCATTTT.

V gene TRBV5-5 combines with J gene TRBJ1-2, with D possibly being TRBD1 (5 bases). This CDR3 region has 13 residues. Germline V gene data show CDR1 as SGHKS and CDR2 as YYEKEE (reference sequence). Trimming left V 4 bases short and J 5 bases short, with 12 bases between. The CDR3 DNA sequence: TGTGCCAGCAGCCCGTTCAGGGAATATGGCTACACCTTC. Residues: CASSPFREYGYTF.

The CDR3 region has the DNA TGTGCCAGCAGTTACAGTGGGACAGTACAAAACATTCAGTACTTC. As protein: CASSYSGTVQNIQYF. The rearrangement joins TRBV6-6 to TRBJ2-4, with TRBD1 identical over 7 bases. CDR1 MNHNY and CDR2 SVGAGI come from the germline V gene (reference sequence). The V gene end was trimmed by 2 bases and the J gene end by 5 bases; junction bases not matched to a gene: 6. The CDR3 is 15 residues long.

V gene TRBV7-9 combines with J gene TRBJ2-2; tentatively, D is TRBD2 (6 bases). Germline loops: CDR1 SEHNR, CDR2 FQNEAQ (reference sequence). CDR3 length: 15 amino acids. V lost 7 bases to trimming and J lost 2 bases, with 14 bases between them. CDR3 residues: CASTFPGGNTGELFF. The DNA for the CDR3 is TGTGCCAGCACCTTCCCCGGGGGTAACACCGGGGAGCTGTTTTTT. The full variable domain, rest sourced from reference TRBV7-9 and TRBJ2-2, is DTGVSQNPRHKITKRGQNVTFRCDPISEHNRLYWYRQTLGQGPEFLTYFQNEAQLEKSRLLSDRFSAERPKGSFSTLEIQRTEQGDSAMYLCASTFPGGNTGELFFGEGSRLTVL.

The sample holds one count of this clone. The CDR3 spells CASSANSNTEAFF. CDR3 bases: TGTGCCAGCAGTGCCAACAGCAACACTGAAGCTTTCTTT. V gene TRBV9 combines with J gene TRBJ1-1; no reliable D call. The V gene's germline CDR1 is SGDLS and CDR2 YYNGEE. CDR3 length equals 13 residues. The germline V and J ends were trimmed by 5 bases and 2 bases, with 10 bases remaining between them.

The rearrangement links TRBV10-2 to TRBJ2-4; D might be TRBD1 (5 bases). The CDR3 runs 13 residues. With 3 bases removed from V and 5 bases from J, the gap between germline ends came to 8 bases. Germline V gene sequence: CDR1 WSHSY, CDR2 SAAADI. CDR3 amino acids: CASSEGRENIQYF. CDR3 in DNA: TGCGCCAGCAGTGAAGGCAGGGAAAACATTCAGTACTTC.

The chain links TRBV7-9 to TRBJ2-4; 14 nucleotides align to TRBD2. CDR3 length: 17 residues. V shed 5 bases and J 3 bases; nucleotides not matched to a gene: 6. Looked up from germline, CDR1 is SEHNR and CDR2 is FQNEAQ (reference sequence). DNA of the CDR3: TGTGCCAGCAGCGTGGGACTAGCGGGAGTCGGCAAAAACATTCAGTACTTC. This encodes CASSVGLAGVGKNIQYF.

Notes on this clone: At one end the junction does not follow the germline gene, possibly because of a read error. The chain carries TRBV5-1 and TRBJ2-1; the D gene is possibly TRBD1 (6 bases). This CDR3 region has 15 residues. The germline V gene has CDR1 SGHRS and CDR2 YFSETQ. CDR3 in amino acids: CASSSIQGFADEQFF. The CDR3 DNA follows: TGCGCCAGCAGCTCGATCCAGGGGTTTGCGGATGAGCAATTCTTC.